Sequencing of this T cell receptor beta chain was carried out in a study of cytomegalovirus exposure and HLA in healthy donors. Study-wide points: CMV serostatus was the only immune exposure information that was available.

As to this clone: Its antigen is unidentified.

Primers: 60 Vbeta forward and 13 Jbeta reverse. Data came from immunoSEQ multiplex PCR; TCRdb stores just in-frame clones and leaves some out. The table shows 110,000 to 150,000 clones, with 55% to 80% occurring only once. After removal of 5 bases from V and 7 bases from J, the junction contained 5 bases not matched to a gene. Germline V gene data show CDR1 as MDHEN and CDR2 as SYDVKM. The CDR3 totals 15 residues. The receptor was isolated from a woman aged 40 to 55 in good health and CMV-seronegative. Sequenced input: PBMCs. The rearrangement links TRBV28 to TRBJ1-6; 10 nucleotides match TRBD1. As DNA, the CDR3 is TGTGCCAGCAGTCCGAGGGACAGGGGAAATTCACCCCTCCACTTT. It yields the protein CASSPRDRGNSPLHF.